These 13 T cell receptor beta chains originate from one sample sequenced in a study of blood T cells in healthy people across ages. For the second PCR, which ran for 7 to 11 cycles, a sample-barcoded 5' primer and a J-beta primer mix were used. In TCRdb, the 5' RACE reads were re-called with MiXCR into one record per CDR3 protein. The sample lists 910,000 or so distinct CDR3 sequences, 51% occurring once. The sequencing sample was made of blood. The receptors shown here come from a woman in her sixties in good health.

This chain links TRBV5-5 with TRBJ1-1, with 8 bases matching TRBD1. Looked up from germline, CDR1 is SGHKS and CDR2 is YYEKEE (reference sequence). CDR3 length: 16 residues. V trimming: 0 bases; J trimming: 1 base; junction bases outside the gene matches: 5. The chain's CDR3 is CASSLGDRGRNTEAFF. The CDR3 nucleotides are TGTGCCAGCAGCTTGGGCGACAGGGGACGGAACACTGAAGCTTTCTTT.

The table lists this clonotype with a few counts. V and J are TRBV27 and TRBJ1-1; 7 bases align to TRBD1. Germline V lookup: CDR1 MNHEY, CDR2 SMNVEV (reference sequence). There are 15 residues in the CDR3. J gave up 6 bases and V 6 bases, and 13 bases lay outside the gene matches. CDR3 sequence reads: CASRRKRTGVAEAFF. The CDR3 region has the DNA TGTGCCAGCAGGAGAAAAAGAACAGGGGTCGCTGAAGCTTTCTTT.

The J gene is TRBJ2-7, the V gene TRBV7-3, with 10 bases fitting TRBD2. This CDR3 has 19 residues. The V gene's germline CDR1 is SGHTA and CDR2 FQGTGA. V trimming: 0 bases; J trimming: 0 bases; junction bases outside the gene matches: 11. As DNA, the CDR3 is TGTGCCAGCAGCTTAACGTGGCAGATGACTAGCGGGCCCTCCTACGAGCAGTACTTC. The encoded protein is CASSLTWQMTSGPSYEQYF.

In its sample, this clonotype was seen a few times. The V gene is TRBV25-1, the J gene TRBJ2-4; D might be TRBD2 (5 bases). Germline V gene sequence: CDR1 MGHDK, CDR2 SYGVNS. The length of the CDR3 is 14 residues. V was trimmed by 9 bases and J by 0 bases, leaving 12 bases between them. The CDR3: CAREGPVAKNIQYF. The CDR3 region has the DNA TGTGCCAGAGAGGGCCCCGTAGCCAAAAACATTCAGTACTTC. Filled out from reference TRBV25-1 and TRBJ2-4, the complete variable domain reads EADIYQTPRYLVIGTGKKITLECSQTMGHDKMYWYQQDPGMELHLIHYSYGVNSTEKGDLSSESTVSRIRTEHFPLTLESARPSHTSQYLCAREGPVAKNIQYFGAGTRLSVL.

The chain combines TRBV27 with TRBJ2-1, with a weak D call TRBD1 (6 bases). The CDR3 has 14 amino acids. Per the germline V gene, CDR1 is MNHEY and CDR2 is SMNVEV (reference sequence). V lost 8 bases, J lost 9 bases, and 20 bases lay in between. The CDR3 protein is CASLTTGSGSEQFF. Here the CDR3 DNA reads TGTGCCAGCTTGACGACAGGATCTGGCAGTGAGCAGTTCTTC.

V is TRBV9 and J is TRBJ2-1; D is ambiguous. Germline V gives CDR1 SGDLS, CDR2 YYNGEE. The CDR3 is made up of 13 amino acids. V was trimmed by 0 bases and J by 7 bases, leaving 8 bases between them. This CDR3 is CASSVGAQNEQFF. CDR3 coding DNA: TGTGCCAGCAGCGTAGGTGCACAGAATGAGCAGTTCTTC.

This clonotype was found a few times. The rearrangement links TRBV14 to TRBJ2-5, with D maybe TRBD2 (6 bases). The CDR3 is 13 residues long. Germline-derived CDR1 and CDR2 are SGHDN and FVKESK. V dropped 3 bases and J dropped 11 bases, with 16 bases sitting between them. CDR3 DNA sequence: TGTGCCAGCAGCCAGGACGTCAATCGGGAGCAGTACTTC. It yields the protein CASSQDVNREQYF.

The rearrangement joins TRBV4-3 to TRBJ2-1; 8 bases are shared with TRBD2. The germline V gene has CDR1 LGHNA and CDR2 YSLEER. J was trimmed by 6 bases and V by 3 bases; bases with no gene match: 10. The CDR3 covers 16 residues. As DNA, the CDR3 is TGCGCCAGCAGCCATGCGATAGCGGGATCCCTCAATGAGCAGTTCTTC. Amino acids: CASSHAIAGSLNEQFF.

This clonotype was picked up a small number of times. The chain is built from TRBV27 and TRBJ2-4; possibly TRBD1 for D (6 bases). The assigned J gene may be wrong: the sequence end matches TRBJ2-5 better. Germline assignment: CDR1 MNHEY and CDR2 SMNVEV (reference sequence). This CDR3 comprises 14 residues. CDR3 residues: CASSVQGAVETQYF. CDR3 bases: TGTGCCAGCAGTGTACAGGGCGCAGTTGAGACCCAGTACTTC.

The chain joins TRBV3-1 to TRBJ1-4, with 8 nucleotides matching TRBD1. J lost 8 bases, V lost 3 bases, and 8 bases had no gene match. The CDR3 has 15 residues. Germline CDR1 reads LGHDT; CDR2 reads YNNKEL (reference sequence). CDR3 loop: CASSHFRGREEKLFF. The DNA for the CDR3 is TGTGCCAGCAGCCATTTCAGGGGGCGGGAAGAAAAACTGTTTTTT.

DNA for the CDR3: TGCAGCGTTACAACCGGGCCCTGGTATGGCTACACCTTC. Its translation: CSVTTGPWYGYTF. The chain carries TRBV29-1 and TRBJ1-2; D not resolved. In germline, CDR1 is SQVTM, CDR2 ANQGSEA. Trimming took off 5 bases at V and 5 bases at J, with 15 bases between the two ends. The CDR3 has 13 amino acids. The full variable domain, rest sourced from reference TRBV29-1 and TRBJ1-2, is SAVISQKPSRDICQRGTSLTIQCQVDSQVTMMFWYRQQPGQSLTLIATANQGSEATYESGFVIDKFPISRPNLTFSTLTVSNMSPEDSSIYLCSVTTGPWYGYTFGSGTRLTVV.

J is TRBJ2-4 and V is TRBV5-6, with unresolved D. The end of the DNA fits TRBJ2-7 better, so the J call may be wrong. The CDR3 consists of 15 residues. Germline V gene sequence: CDR1 SGHDT, CDR2 YYEEEE. The CDR3 nucleotides are TGTGCCAGCAGCCCCTTTCTCGGGCCGTCCTACGAGCAGTACTTC. The encoded protein is CASSPFLGPSYEQYF.

This clonotype showed up just a few times. The gene calls are TRBV7-9 and TRBJ1-1; 10 nucleotides agree with TRBD1. Trimming removed 5 bases from V and 9 bases from J; junction bases left unmatched: 6. CDR1 and CDR2 (germline): SEHNR, FQNEAQ (reference sequence). The CDR3 has 13 residues. CDR3 amino acids: CASSVTGGEKAFF. In DNA, the CDR3 is TGTGCCAGCAGCGTGACAGGGGGCGAGAAAGCTTTCTTT. Full variable domain (remainder filled in from reference TRBV7-9 and TRBJ1-1): DTGVSQNPRHKITKRGQNVTFRCDPISEHNRLYWYRQTLGQGPEFLTYFQNEAQLEKSRLLSDRFSAERPKGSFSTLEIQRTEQGDSAMYLCASSVTGGEKAFFGQGTRLTVV.